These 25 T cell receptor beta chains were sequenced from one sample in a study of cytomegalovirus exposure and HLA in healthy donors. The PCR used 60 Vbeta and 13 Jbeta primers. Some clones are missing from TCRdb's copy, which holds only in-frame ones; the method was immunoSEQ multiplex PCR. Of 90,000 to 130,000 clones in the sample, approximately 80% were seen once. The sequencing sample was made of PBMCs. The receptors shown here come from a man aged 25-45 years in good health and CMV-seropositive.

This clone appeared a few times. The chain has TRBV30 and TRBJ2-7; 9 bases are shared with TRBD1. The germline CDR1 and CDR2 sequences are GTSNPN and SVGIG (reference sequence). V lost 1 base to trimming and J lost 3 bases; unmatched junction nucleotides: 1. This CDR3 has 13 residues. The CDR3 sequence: CAWSAGQGYEQYF. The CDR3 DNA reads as TGTGCCTGGAGTGCGGGACAGGGCTACGAGCAGTACTTC.

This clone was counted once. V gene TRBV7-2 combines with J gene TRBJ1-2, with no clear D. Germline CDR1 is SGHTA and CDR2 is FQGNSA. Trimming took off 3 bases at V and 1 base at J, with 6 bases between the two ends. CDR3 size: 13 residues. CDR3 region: CASSFFSNYGYTF. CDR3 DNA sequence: TGTGCCAGCAGCTTTTTCAGTAACTATGGCTACACCTTC.

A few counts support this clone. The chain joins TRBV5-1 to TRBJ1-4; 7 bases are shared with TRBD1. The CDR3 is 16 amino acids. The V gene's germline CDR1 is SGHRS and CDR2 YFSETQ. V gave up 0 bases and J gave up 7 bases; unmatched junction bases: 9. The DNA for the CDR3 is TGCGCCAGCAGCTTGGGGCAGGGGGACGCCGGTGAAAAACTGTTTTTT. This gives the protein CASSLGQGDAGEKLFF.

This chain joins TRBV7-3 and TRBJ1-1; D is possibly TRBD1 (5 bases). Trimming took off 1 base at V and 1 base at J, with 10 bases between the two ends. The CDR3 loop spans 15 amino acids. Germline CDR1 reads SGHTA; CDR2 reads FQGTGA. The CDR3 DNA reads TGTGCCAGCAGCTTAAAGGGGCAACCGAACACTGAAGCTTTCTTT. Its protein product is CASSLKGQPNTEAFF.

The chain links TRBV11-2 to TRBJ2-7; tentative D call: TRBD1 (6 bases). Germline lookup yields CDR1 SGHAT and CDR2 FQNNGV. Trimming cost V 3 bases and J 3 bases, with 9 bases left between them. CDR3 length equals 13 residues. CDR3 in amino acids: CASSFGQNYEQYF. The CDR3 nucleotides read TGTGCCAGCAGCTTCGGACAGAACTACGAGCAGTACTTC.

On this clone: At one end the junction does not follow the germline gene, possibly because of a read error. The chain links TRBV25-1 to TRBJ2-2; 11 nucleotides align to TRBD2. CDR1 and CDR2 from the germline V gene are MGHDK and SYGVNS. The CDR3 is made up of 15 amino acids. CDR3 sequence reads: CAGSGTSGNTGELFF. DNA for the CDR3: TGTGCCGGCAGTGGGACTAGCGGGAACACCGGGGAGCTGTTTTTT.

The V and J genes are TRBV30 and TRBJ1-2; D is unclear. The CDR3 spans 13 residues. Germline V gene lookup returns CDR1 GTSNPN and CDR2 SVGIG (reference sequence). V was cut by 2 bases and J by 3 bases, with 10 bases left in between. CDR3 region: CAWSSRPDYGYTF. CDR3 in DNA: TGTGCCTGGAGTTCGCGGCCCGACTATGGCTACACCTTC. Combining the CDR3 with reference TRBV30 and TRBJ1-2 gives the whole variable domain SQTIHQWPATLVQPVGSPLSLECTVEGTSNPNLYWYRQAAGRGLQLLFYSVGIGQISSEVPQNLSASRPQDRQFILSSKKLLLSDSGFYLCAWSSRPDYGYTFGSGTRLTVV.

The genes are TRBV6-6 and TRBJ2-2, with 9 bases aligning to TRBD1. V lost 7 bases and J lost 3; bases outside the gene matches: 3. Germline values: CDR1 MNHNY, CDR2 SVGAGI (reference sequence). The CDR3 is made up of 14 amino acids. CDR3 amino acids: CASIWTGDTGELFF. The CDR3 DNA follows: TGTGCCAGCATTTGGACAGGGGACACCGGGGAGCTGTTTTTT.

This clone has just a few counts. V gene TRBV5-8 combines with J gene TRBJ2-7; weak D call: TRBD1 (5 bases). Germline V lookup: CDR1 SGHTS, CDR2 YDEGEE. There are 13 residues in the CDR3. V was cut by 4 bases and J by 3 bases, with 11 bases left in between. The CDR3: CASSENQGYEQYF. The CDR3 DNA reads TGTGCCAGCAGCGAAAACCAGGGCTACGAGCAGTACTTC.

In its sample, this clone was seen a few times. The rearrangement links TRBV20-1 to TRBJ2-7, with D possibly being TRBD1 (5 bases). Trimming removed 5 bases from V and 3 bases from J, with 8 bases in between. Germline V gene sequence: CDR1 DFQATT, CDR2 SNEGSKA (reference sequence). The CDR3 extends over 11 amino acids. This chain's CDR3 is CSASQVYEQYF. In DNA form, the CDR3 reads TGCAGTGCTTCACAGGTCTACGAGCAGTACTTC.

This CDR3 is CASSLCRGPYSNQPQHF. The CDR3 DNA sequence: TGTGCCAGCAGCTTATGCAGGGGCCCGTATAGCAATCAGCCCCAGCATTTT. The chain has TRBV7-3 and TRBJ1-5, with a possible D match to TRBD1 (6 bases). The germline V gene has CDR1 SGHTA and CDR2 FQGTGA. CDR3 size: 17 residues. Trimming stripped 2 bases from V and 0 bases from J, with 14 bases between.

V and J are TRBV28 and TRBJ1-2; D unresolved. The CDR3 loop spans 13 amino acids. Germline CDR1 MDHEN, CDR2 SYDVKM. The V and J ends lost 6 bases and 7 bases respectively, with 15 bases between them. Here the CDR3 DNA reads TGTGCCAGCAGCCTATGGGCGGGGTTTGGCTACACCTTC. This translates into CASSLWAGFGYTF.

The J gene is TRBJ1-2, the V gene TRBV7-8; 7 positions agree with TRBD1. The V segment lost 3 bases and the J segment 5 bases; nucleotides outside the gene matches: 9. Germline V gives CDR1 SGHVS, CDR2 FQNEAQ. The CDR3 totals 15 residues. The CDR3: CASSLSGGYQYGYTF. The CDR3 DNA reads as TGTGCCAGCAGCTTGTCAGGGGGATATCAATATGGCTACACCTTC. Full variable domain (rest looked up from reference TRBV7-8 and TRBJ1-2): GAGVSQSPRYKVAKRGQDVALRCDPISGHVSLFWYQQALGQGPEFLTYFQNEAQLDKSGLPSDRFFAERPEGSVSTLKIQRTQQEDSAVYLCASSLSGGYQYGYTFGSGTRLTVV.

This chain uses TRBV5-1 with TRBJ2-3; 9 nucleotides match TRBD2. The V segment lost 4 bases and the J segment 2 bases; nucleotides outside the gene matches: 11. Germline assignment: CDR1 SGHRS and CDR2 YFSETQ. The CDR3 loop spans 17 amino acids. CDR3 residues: CASSPVGGGGVTDTQYF. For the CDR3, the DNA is TGCGCCAGCAGCCCCGTTGGCGGCGGGGGGGTCACAGATACGCAGTATTTT.

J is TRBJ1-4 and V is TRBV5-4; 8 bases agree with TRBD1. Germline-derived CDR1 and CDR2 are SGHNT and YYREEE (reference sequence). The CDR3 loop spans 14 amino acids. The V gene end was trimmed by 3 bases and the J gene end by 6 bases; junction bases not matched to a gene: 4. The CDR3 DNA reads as TGTGCCAGCAGCTCGGACAGGGAGGATGAAAAACTGTTTTTT. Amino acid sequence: CASSSDREDEKLFF.

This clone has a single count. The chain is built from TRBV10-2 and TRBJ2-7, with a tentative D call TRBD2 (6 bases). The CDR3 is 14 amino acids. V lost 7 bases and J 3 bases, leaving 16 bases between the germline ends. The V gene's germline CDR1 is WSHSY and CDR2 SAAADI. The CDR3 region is CASTRGDSGYEQYF. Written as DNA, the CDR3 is TGCGCCAGCACCCGCGGGGACTCCGGCTACGAGCAGTACTTC.

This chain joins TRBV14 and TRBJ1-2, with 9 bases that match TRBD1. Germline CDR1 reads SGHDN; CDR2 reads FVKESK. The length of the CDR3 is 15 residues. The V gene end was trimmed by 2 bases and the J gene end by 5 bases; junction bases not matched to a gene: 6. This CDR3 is CASSQWTGDRYGYTF. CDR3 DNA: TGTGCCAGCAGCCAATGGACAGGGGACCGATATGGCTACACCTTC.

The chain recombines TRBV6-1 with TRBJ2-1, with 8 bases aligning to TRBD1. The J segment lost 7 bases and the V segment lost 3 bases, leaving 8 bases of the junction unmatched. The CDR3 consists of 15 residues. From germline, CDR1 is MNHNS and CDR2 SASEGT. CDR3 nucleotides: TGTGCCAGCAGTGAGGGGACAGGACCAACGAATGAGCAGTTCTTC. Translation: CASSEGTGPTNEQFF.

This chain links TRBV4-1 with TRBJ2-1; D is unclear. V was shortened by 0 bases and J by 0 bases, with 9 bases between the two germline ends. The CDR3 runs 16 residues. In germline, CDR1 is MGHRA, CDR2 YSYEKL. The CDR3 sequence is CASSQEVQNSYNEQFF. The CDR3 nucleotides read TGCGCCAGCAGCCAAGAAGTCCAGAACTCCTACAATGAGCAGTTCTTC.

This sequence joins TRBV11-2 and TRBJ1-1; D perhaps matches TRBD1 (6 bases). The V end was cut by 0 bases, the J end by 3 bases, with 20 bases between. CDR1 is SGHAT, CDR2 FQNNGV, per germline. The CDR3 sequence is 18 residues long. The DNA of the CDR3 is TGTGCCAGCAGCTTAGATCGGCGCCAGGGGTTGGGGTACACTGAAGCTTTCTTT. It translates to CASSLDRRQGLGYTEAFF. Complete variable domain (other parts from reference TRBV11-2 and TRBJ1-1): EAGVAQSPRYKIIEKRQSVAFWCNPISGHATLYWYQQILGQGPKLLIQFQNNGVVDDSQLPKDRFSAERLKGVDSTLKIQPAKLEDSAVYLCASSLDRRQGLGYTEAFFGQGTRLTVV.

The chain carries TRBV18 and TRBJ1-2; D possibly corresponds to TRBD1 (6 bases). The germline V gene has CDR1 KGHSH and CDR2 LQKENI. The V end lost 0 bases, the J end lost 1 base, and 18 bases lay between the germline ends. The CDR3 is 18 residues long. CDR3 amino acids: CASSPPAWTVSLNYGYTF. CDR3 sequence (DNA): TGTGCCAGCTCACCACCGGCCTGGACAGTCTCCCTTAACTATGGCTACACCTTC.

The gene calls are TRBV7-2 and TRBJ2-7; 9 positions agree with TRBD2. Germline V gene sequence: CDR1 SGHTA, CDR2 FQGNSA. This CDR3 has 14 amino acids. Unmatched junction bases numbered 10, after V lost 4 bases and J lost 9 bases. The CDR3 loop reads CASSSSGGQGRQYF. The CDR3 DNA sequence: TGTGCCAGCAGCTCCAGCGGGGGGCAGGGAAGGCAGTACTTC.

CDR3 sequence reads: CASSPRGLAREETQYF. The CDR3 coding sequence is TGTGCCAGCAGCCCCAGGGGACTAGCGCGCGAAGAGACCCAGTACTTC. V and J are TRBV11-2 and TRBJ2-5, with 10 bases fitting TRBD2. The V and J ends lost 5 bases and 3 bases, in that order; junction bases with no gene match: 9. The CDR3 covers 16 residues. Germline CDR1 reads SGHAT; CDR2 reads FQNNGV. The entire variable domain, with the rest obtained from reference TRBV11-2 and TRBJ2-5, is as follows: EAGVAQSPRYKIIEKRQSVAFWCNPISGHATLYWYQQILGQGPKLLIQFQNNGVVDDSQLPKDRFSAERLKGVDSTLKIQPAKLEDSAVYLCASSPRGLAREETQYFGPGTRLLVL.

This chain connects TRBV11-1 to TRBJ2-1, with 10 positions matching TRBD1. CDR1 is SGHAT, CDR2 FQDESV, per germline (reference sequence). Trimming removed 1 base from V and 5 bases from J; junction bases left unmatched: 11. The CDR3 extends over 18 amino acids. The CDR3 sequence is CASSLGRTRQGAHNEQFF. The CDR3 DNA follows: TGTGCCAGCAGCTTAGGGAGGACAAGACAGGGGGCGCACAATGAGCAGTTCTTC.

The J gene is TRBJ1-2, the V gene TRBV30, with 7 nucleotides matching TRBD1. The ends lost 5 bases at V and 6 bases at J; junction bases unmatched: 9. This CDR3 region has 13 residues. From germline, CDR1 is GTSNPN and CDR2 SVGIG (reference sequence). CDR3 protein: CAWGRQGLDGYTF. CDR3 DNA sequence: TGTGCCTGGGGAAGACAGGGTTTAGATGGCTACACCTTC.